A selection of T cell receptor beta chains follows, all from one sample in a study of PD-L1 blockade in urothelial cancer. Clones were sequenced by immunoSEQ multiplex PCR, and TCRdb holds only the in-frame ones, with some missing. The sample shows 90,000 to 120,000 clones, 90% to 95% of them seen only once. Sample: PBMCs, taken around atezolizumab (anti-PD-L1) treatment. The receptor source for this set is a woman of 80 years or more with urothelial cancer. Both conserved end residues are part of each CDR3. A D gene is named only where the DNA matches it firmly. Clone size is not always given. Where it is, it says once, few, many or a class for expanded clones.

J gene: TRBJ2-1; clone size: -; D gene: TRBD2; V gene: TRBV5-5; CDR3 DNA: TGTGCCAGCAGCTTGGGACTAGCGGGCCTGGATGGGGAGCAGTTCTTC; CDR3 protein: CASSLGLAGLDGEQFF
J gene: TRBJ2-7; clone size: -; D gene: TRBD2; V gene: TRBV6-6; CDR3 DNA: TGTGCCAGCAGTTGGACTAGCGGGACAAACTACGAGCAGTACTTC; CDR3 protein: CASSWTSGTNYEQYF
J gene: TRBJ2-1; clone size: -; D gene: -; V gene: TRBV6-4; CDR3 DNA: TGTGCCAGCAGTGACGGAGGGCTAGTGGGCAATGAGCAGTTCTTC; CDR3 protein: CASSDGGLVGNEQFF
J gene: TRBJ1-2; clone size: -; D gene: -; V gene: TRBV29-1; CDR3 DNA: TGCAGCGTTGGGCTTGAGGGGGACTATGGCTACACCTTC; CDR3 protein: CSVGLEGDYGYTF
J gene: TRBJ2-1; clone size: -; D gene: TRBD2; V gene: TRBV7-3; CDR3 DNA: TGTGCCAGCAGCTTAACTCCCCTAGCGGTAGAGCAGTTCTTC; CDR3 protein: CASSLTPLAVEQFF
J gene: TRBJ2-1; clone size: -; D gene: -; V gene: TRBV27; CDR3 DNA: TGTGCCAGCAGTTTCGGGCTAGCTACGGGGAATGAGCAGTTCTTC; CDR3 protein: CASSFGLATGNEQFF
J gene: TRBJ2-1; clone size: -; D gene: -; V gene: TRBV7-6; CDR3 DNA: TGTGCCAGCAGCTTGGAGGGGGCCCATTACAATGAGCAGTTCTTC; CDR3 protein: CASSLEGAHYNEQFF
J gene: TRBJ2-3; clone size: once; D gene: -; V gene: TRBV5-1; CDR3 DNA: TGCGCCAGCAGCTTACTAGCAGCTGCTAGCACAGATACGCAGTATTTT; CDR3 protein: CASSLLAAASTDTQYF
J gene: TRBJ2-7; clone size: -; D gene: TRBD2; V gene: TRBV28; CDR3 DNA: TGTGCCAGCAGCACTGCTAGCGGGCCTTCCTACGAGCAGTACTTC; CDR3 protein: CASSTASGPSYEQYF
J gene: TRBJ2-7; clone size: -; D gene: TRBD2; V gene: TRBV6-1; CDR3 DNA: TGTGCCAGCGGGCTAGCGGGGTACGAGCAGTACTTC; CDR3 protein: CASGLAGYEQYF
J gene: TRBJ2-7; clone size: -; D gene: -; V gene: TRBV4-2; CDR3 DNA: TGTGCCAGCAGCCAAGATTTCGCGAGGGAGCAGTACTTC; CDR3 protein: CASSQDFAREQYF
J gene: TRBJ1-4; clone size: -; D gene: -; V gene: TRBV5-6; CDR3 DNA: TGTGCCAGCAGCTTGTCGGTCGGGGTATATGGAGAAAAACTGTTTTTT; CDR3 protein: CASSLSVGVYGEKLFF
J gene: TRBJ2-7; clone size: -; D gene: -; V gene: TRBV4-2; CDR3 DNA: TGTGCCAGCAGCCATACAGGGTCGGGCGAGCAGTACTTC; CDR3 protein: CASSHTGSGEQYF
J gene: TRBJ1-2; clone size: -; D gene: -; V gene: TRBV18; CDR3 DNA: TGTGCCAGCTCACCCAGGGGATTAGGCTATGGCTACACCTTC; CDR3 protein: CASSPRGLGYGYTF
J gene: TRBJ1-2; clone size: -; D gene: TRBD1; V gene: TRBV10-2; CDR3 DNA: TGCGCCAGCAGTTTTTCGACAGGGAGCAACTATGGCTACACCTTC; CDR3 protein: CASSFSTGSNYGYTF
J gene: TRBJ1-1; clone size: once; D gene: TRBD1; V gene: TRBV2; CDR3 DNA: TGTGCCAGCATAAATACCCCTCGGACAGGGGAACAAGCTTTCTTT; CDR3 protein: CASINTPRTGEQAFF
J gene: TRBJ2-1; clone size: -; D gene: TRBD1; V gene: TRBV5-1; CDR3 DNA: TGCGCCAGCAGCTTGGCCCAGGGGGCGCATGGTGAGCAGTTCTTC; CDR3 protein: CASSLAQGAHGEQFF
J gene: TRBJ2-7; clone size: -; D gene: TRBD1; V gene: TRBV6-1; CDR3 DNA: TGTGCCAGCAGTGTAGACAGGGCCTACGAGCAGTACTTC; CDR3 protein: CASSVDRAYEQYF
J gene: TRBJ2-2; clone size: -; D gene: TRBD2; V gene: TRBV9; CDR3 DNA: TGTGCCAGCAGCGTAGGGGGCGGGAGGACCGGGGAGCTGTTTTTT; CDR3 protein: CASSVGGGRTGELFF
J gene: TRBJ1-3; clone size: -; D gene: -; V gene: TRBV19; CDR3 DNA: TGTGCCAGTAGTATCGGCGGGGGCGCTGGAAACACCATATATTTT; CDR3 protein: CASSIGGGAGNTIYF
J gene: TRBJ2-7; clone size: -; D gene: -; V gene: TRBV27; CDR3 DNA: TGTGCCAGCAGTTTATTTCGACAGGCCTCCTACGAGCAGTACTTC; CDR3 protein: CASSLFRQASYEQYF
J gene: TRBJ1-2; clone size: -; D gene: -; V gene: TRBV2; CDR3 DNA: TGTGCCAGCAGTGATAGCAGGGGAGCTAACTATGGCTACACCTTC; CDR3 protein: CASSDSRGANYGYTF
J gene: TRBJ1-5; clone size: -; D gene: TRBD1; V gene: TRBV28; CDR3 DNA: TGTGCCAGCAACGCTCCACGGGACAGCCGCAATCAGCCCCAGCATTTT; CDR3 protein: CASNAPRDSRNQPQHF
J gene: TRBJ1-2; clone size: -; D gene: -; V gene: TRBV5-1; CDR3 DNA: TGCGCCAGCAGCTGGGCGAGCCAGAACTATGGCTACACCTTC; CDR3 protein: CASSWASQNYGYTF
J gene: TRBJ2-7; clone size: -; D gene: TRBD2; V gene: TRBV5-4; CDR3 DNA: TGTGCCAGCAGCTCGGGGGGAACTAGCGGGAGGATTGGCGAGCAGTACTTC; CDR3 protein: CASSSGGTSGRIGEQYF
J gene: TRBJ2-1; clone size: -; D gene: TRBD2; V gene: TRBV13; CDR3 DNA: TGTGCCAGCAGCCCGGGACTAGCGGGACCAAATGAGCAGTTCTTC; CDR3 protein: CASSPGLAGPNEQFF
J gene: TRBJ2-7; clone size: -; D gene: TRBD2; V gene: TRBV9; CDR3 DNA: TGTGCCAGCAGCGTAGCTCAGGGCCTGGGACTAGCGACTGGTGAGCAGTACTTC; CDR3 protein: CASSVAQGLGLATGEQYF
J gene: TRBJ1-1; clone size: -; D gene: -; V gene: TRBV6-6; CDR3 DNA: TGTGCCAGCACCCAGGGAAGGAACACTGAAGCTTTCTTT; CDR3 protein: CASTQGRNTEAFF
J gene: TRBJ2-3; clone size: -; D gene: TRBD1; V gene: TRBV6-1; CDR3 DNA: TGTGCCAGCAGGGTTGGACAGGGGGCAGATACGCAGTATTTT; CDR3 protein: CASRVGQGADTQYF
J gene: TRBJ1-2; clone size: -; D gene: -; V gene: TRBV28; CDR3 DNA: TGTGCCAGCAGTTTCGGGGGGGACTATGGCTACACCTTC; CDR3 protein: CASSFGGDYGYTF
J gene: TRBJ2-1; clone size: -; D gene: -; V gene: TRBV6-1; CDR3 DNA: TGTGCCAGCACCCAAGGGAGTAGCGGCAACAATGAGCAGTTCTTC; CDR3 protein: CASTQGSSGNNEQFF
J gene: TRBJ1-2; clone size: -; D gene: -; V gene: TRBV7-9; CDR3 DNA: TGTGCCAGCAGGGCACAGGGCTATGGCTACACCTTC; CDR3 protein: CASRAQGYGYTF
J gene: TRBJ1-4; clone size: -; D gene: -; V gene: TRBV28; CDR3 DNA: TGTGCCAGCAGTCAACCGGGACACCAAAATGAAAAACTGTTTTTT; CDR3 protein: CASSQPGHQNEKLFF
J gene: TRBJ2-5; clone size: once; D gene: TRBD1; V gene: TRBV19; CDR3 DNA: TGTGCCAGTAGTAACCCTTACAGGGGGCGGGAGACCCAGTACTTC; CDR3 protein: CASSNPYRGRETQYF
J gene: TRBJ2-7; clone size: -; D gene: -; V gene: TRBV28; CDR3 DNA: TGTGCCAGCATCGACAGAGAGGGGGCCTACGAGCAGTACTTC; CDR3 protein: CASIDREGAYEQYF
J gene: TRBJ2-3; clone size: -; D gene: TRBD2; V gene: TRBV28; CDR3 DNA: TGTGCCAGCAGTTTCCCAGCGGGAGGCACAGATACGCAGTATTTT; CDR3 protein: CASSFPAGGTDTQYF
J gene: TRBJ2-7; clone size: -; D gene: TRBD2; V gene: TRBV28; CDR3 DNA: TGTGCCAGCAGTCAAATAGCGGGAGTGGGGTACGAGCAGTACTTC; CDR3 protein: CASSQIAGVGYEQYF
J gene: TRBJ1-2; clone size: -; D gene: -; V gene: TRBV19; CDR3 DNA: TGTGCCAGTAGTATCTCAGGGGCCCTAACCCTTTCTGGCTACACCTTC; CDR3 protein: CASSISGALTLSGYTF
J gene: TRBJ2-7; clone size: -; D gene: TRBD1; V gene: TRBV18; CDR3 DNA: TGTGCCAGCTCACCCTCCCGGGACAGATACGAGCAGTACTTC; CDR3 protein: CASSPSRDRYEQYF
J gene: TRBJ2-1; clone size: -; D gene: TRBD2; V gene: TRBV11-2; CDR3 DNA: TGTGCCAGCAGCCCACGCCGACTAGCGGTTGATGAGCAGTTCTTC; CDR3 protein: CASSPRRLAVDEQFF
J gene: TRBJ2-2; clone size: -; D gene: -; V gene: TRBV7-8; CDR3 DNA: TGTGCCAGCAGCCCAAGTGGGGGCGGGAGTGCCGGGGAGCTGTTTTTT; CDR3 protein: CASSPSGGGSAGELFF
J gene: TRBJ2-3; clone size: once; D gene: -; V gene: TRBV4-1; CDR3 DNA: TGCGCCAGCAGCCAATGGAGGGAGGCCACAGATACGCAGTATTTT; CDR3 protein: CASSQWREATDTQYF
J gene: TRBJ2-1; clone size: -; D gene: TRBD2; V gene: TRBV6-1; CDR3 DNA: TGTGCCAGCAGTGAACGGGCTAGCGGGAGGGCCTCTCCGATCTTC; CDR3 protein: CASSERASGRASPIF
J gene: TRBJ2-2; clone size: -; D gene: -; V gene: TRBV4-2; CDR3 DNA: TGTGCCAGCAGCCAAGGTCCGGGACAATCTGGCGGGGAGCTGTTTTTT; CDR3 protein: CASSQGPGQSGGELFF